This T cell receptor (beta chain) derives from a study of CD8+CD57+ T cells in acquired aplastic anemia. In germline, CDR1 is LNHDA, CDR2 SQIVND (reference sequence). V lost 6 bases to trimming and J lost 6 bases, with 8 bases between them. The CDR3 is 11 residues long. Profiling that covered TCR beta VDJ and CDR3 relied on genomic DNA as its template. TCRdb passed the reads through MiXCR, listing each CDR3 protein once. There are about 180,000 distinct CDR3 sequences in the sample; around 60% occur only once, and about two fifths lies in the top ten. A remark on this clonotype: The CDR3 does not close with the conserved phenylalanine or tryptophan, likely indicating a read error.

Those patients picked for sequencing had displayed CD8+CD57+ cell expansion on flow cytometry. The chain joins TRBV19 to TRBJ1-2; D not resolved. Sequenced input: sorted CD4+, CD8+, or CD8+CD57+ T cells (not recorded which) from PBMCs. The receptor was isolated from a human donor with aplastic anemia. Written as DNA, the CDR3 is TGTGCCAGTAGGAATACAGATGGCTACACCATC. It translates to CASRNTDGYTI.